This record covers a single T cell receptor (beta chain). Germline CDR1 reads GTSNPN; CDR2 reads SVGIG (reference sequence). V was pared by 3 bases and J by 0 bases, with 20 bases between. This CDR3 region has 17 residues. These data originate in a study of brain T cells in children with intractable seizures. Sequencing was performed with immunoSEQ multiplex PCR; in TCRdb, only in-frame clones are kept and a portion is missing. Of approximately 44,000 clones listed, about nine tenths were seen once; the top ten hold about 6%. The chain joins TRBV30 to TRBJ1-2, with D possibly being TRBD1 (5 bases). The receptor was isolated from a girl aged 2-9 years with tuberous sclerosis and intractable seizures. Material: peripheral blood, obtained at surgery. The CDR3 DNA is TGTGCCTGGAGCCAGACTAGGGGCAGGAGCCCTAACTATGGCTACACCTTC. Its protein product is CAWSQTRGRSPNYGYTF.